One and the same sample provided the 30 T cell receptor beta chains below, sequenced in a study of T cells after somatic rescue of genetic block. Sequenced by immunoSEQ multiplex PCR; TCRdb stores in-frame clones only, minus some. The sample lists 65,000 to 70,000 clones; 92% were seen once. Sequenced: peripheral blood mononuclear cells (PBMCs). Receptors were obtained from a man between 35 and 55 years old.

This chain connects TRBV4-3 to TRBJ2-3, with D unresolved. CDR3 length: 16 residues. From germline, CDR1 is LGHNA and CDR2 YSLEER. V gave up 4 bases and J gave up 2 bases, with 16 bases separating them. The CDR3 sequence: CASSRKVQQLTDTQYF. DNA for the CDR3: TGCGCCAGCAGCCGAAAGGTCCAGCAGCTCACAGATACGCAGTATTTT.

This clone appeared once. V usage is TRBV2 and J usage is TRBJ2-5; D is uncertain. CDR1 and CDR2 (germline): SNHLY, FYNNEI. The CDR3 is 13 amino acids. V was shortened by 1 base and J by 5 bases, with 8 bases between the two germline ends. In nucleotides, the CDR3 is TGTGCCAGCAGTGAAGGGCTTATGGAGACCCAGTACTTC. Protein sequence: CASSEGLMETQYF.

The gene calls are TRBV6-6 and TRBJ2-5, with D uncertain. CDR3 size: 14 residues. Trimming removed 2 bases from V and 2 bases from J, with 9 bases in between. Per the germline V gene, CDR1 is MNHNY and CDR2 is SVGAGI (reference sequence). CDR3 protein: CASSYEQTQETQYF. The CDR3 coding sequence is TGTGCCAGCAGTTACGAACAGACTCAAGAGACCCAGTACTTC.

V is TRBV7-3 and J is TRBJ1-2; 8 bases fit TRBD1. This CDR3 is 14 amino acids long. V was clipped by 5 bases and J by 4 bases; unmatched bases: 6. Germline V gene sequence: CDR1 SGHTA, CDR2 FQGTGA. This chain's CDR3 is CASSAQGGAYGYTF. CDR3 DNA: TGTGCCAGCAGCGCACAGGGGGGAGCCTATGGCTACACCTTC. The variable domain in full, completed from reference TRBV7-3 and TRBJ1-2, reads GAGVSQTPSNKVTEKGKYVELRCDPISGHTALYWYRQSLGQGPEFLIYFQGTGAADDSGLPNDRFFAVRPEGSVSTLKIQRTERGDSAVYLCASSAQGGAYGYTFGSGTRLTVV.

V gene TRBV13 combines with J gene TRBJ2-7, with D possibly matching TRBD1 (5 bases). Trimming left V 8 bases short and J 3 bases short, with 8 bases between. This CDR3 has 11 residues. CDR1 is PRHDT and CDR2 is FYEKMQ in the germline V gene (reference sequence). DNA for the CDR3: TGTGCCAGCTCCGACAGCTACGAGCAGTACTTC. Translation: CASSDSYEQYF. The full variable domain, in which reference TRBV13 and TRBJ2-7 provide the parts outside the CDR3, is AAGVIQSPRHLIKEKRETATLKCYPIPRHDTVYWYQQGPGQDPQFLISFYEKMQSDKGSIPDRFSAQQFSDYHSELNMSSLELGDSALYFCASSDSYEQYFGPGTRLTVT.

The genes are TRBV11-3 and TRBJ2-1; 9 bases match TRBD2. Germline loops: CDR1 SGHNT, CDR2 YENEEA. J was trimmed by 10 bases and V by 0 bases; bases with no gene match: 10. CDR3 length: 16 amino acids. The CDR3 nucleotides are TGTGCCAGCAGCTTAGATTTGCGGGGGGGGACTCCGGAGCAGTTCTTC. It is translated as CASSLDLRGGTPEQFF.

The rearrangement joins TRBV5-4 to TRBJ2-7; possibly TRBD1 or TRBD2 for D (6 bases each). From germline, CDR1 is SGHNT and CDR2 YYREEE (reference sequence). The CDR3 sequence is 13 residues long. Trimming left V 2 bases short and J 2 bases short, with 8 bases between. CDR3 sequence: CASSFRGPYEQYF. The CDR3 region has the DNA TGTGCCAGCAGCTTCCGGGGGCCCTACGAGCAGTACTTC.

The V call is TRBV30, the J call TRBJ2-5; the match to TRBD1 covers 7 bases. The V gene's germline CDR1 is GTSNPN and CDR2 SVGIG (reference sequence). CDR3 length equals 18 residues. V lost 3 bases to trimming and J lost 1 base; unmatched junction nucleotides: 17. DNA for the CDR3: TGTGCCTGGAGCATCCCGGGACGACAGGGTAGGATCCAAGAGACCCAGTACTTC. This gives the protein CAWSIPGRQGRIQETQYF.

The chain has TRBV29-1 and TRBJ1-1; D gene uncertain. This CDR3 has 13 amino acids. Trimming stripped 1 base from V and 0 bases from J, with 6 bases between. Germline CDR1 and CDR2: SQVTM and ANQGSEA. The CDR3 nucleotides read TGCAGCGTTGAAGGGACTCTGAACACTGAAGCTTTCTTT. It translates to CSVEGTLNTEAFF.

CDR3 amino acids: CASSLLGTDTQYF. DNA for the CDR3: TGTGCCAGCAGTTTACTTGGCACAGATACGCAGTATTTT. The chain couples TRBV27 to TRBJ2-3; D gene unclear. The CDR3 is 13 amino acids. With 2 bases removed from V and 1 base from J, the gap between germline ends came to 4 bases. Germline V lookup: CDR1 MNHEY, CDR2 SMNVEV (reference sequence).

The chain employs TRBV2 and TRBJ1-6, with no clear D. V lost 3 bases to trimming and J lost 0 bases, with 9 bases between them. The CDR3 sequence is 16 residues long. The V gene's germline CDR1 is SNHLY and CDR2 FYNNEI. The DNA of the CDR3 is TGTGCCAGCAGTGACGGGAAAGTCTCCTATAATTCACCCCTCCACTTT. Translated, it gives CASSDGKVSYNSPLHF.

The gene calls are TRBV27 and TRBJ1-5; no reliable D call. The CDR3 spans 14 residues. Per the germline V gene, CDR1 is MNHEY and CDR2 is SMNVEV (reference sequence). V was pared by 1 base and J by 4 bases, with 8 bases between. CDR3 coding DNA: TGTGCCAGCAGTTTATTTTGGGGAAATCAGCCCCAGCATTTT. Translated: CASSLFWGNQPQHF.

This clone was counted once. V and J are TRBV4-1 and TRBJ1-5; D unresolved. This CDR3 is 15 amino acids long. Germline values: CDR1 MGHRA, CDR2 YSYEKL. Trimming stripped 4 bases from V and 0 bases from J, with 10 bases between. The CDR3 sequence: CASSPREPSNQPQHF. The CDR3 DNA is TGCGCCAGCAGCCCCCGTGAGCCTAGCAATCAGCCCCAGCATTTT.

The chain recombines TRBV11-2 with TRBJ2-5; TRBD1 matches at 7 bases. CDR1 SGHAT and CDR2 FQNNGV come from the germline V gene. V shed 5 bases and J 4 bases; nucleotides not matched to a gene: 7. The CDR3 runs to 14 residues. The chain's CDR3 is CASSEGDSRETQYF. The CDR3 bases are TGTGCCAGCAGCGAAGGGGACAGTCGAGAGACCCAGTACTTC.

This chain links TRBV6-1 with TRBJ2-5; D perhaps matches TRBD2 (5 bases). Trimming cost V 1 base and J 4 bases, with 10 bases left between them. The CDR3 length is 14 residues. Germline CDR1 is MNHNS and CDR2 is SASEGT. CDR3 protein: CASSEDSGIETQYF. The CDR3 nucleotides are TGTGCCAGCAGTGAAGATTCCGGGATAGAGACCCAGTACTTC.

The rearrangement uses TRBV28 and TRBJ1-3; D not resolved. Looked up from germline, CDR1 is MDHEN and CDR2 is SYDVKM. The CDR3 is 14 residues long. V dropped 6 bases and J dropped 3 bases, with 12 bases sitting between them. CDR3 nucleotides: TGTGCCAGCAGCCCACTGGGTATTGGAAACACCATATATTTT. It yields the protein CASSPLGIGNTIYF.

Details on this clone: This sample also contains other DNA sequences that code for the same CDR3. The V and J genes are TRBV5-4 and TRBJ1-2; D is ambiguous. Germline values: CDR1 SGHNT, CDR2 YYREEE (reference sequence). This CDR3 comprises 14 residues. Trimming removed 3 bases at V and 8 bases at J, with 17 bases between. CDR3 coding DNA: TGTGCCAGCAGCTACTCAAGAACTCCCTACGGCTACACCTTC. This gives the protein CASSYSRTPYGYTF. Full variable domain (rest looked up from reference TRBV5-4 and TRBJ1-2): ETGVTQSPTHLIKTRGQQVTLRCSSQSGHNTVSWYQQALGQGPQFIFQYYREEENGRGNFPPRFSGLQFPNYSSELNVNALELDDSALYLCASSYSRTPYGYTFGSGTRLTVV.

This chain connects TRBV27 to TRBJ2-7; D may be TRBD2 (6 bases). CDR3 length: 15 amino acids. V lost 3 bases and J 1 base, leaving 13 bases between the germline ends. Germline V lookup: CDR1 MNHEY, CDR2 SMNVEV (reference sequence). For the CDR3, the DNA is TGTGCCAGCAGTTTCGGTAGCGGATTATCCTACGAGCAGTACTTC. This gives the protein CASSFGSGLSYEQYF.

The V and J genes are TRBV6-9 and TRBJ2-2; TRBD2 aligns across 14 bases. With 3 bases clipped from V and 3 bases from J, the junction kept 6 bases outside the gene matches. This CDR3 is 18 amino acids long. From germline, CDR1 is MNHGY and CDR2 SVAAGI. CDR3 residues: CASSYRTSGRYHTGELFF. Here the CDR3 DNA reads TGTGCCAGCAGTTACAGGACTAGCGGGAGGTATCACACCGGGGAGCTGTTTTTT.

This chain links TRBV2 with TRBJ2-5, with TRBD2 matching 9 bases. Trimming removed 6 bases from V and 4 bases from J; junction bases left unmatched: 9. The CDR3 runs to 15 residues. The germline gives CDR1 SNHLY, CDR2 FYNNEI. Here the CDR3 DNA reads TGTGCCAGCAGCCTTAATAGCGGGAGAGGAGAGACCCAGTACTTC. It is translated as CASSLNSGRGETQYF.

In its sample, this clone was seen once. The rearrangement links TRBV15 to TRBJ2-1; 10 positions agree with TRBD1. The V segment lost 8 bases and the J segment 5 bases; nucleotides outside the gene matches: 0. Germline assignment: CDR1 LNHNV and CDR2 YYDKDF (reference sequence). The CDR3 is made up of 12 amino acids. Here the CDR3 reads CATGTGDNEQFF. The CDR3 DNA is TGTGCCACCGGGACAGGGGACAATGAGCAGTTCTTC. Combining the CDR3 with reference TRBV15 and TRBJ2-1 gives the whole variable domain DAMVIQNPRYQVTQFGKPVTLSCSQTLNHNVMYWYQQKSSQAPKLLFHYYDKDFNNEADTPDNFQSRRPNTSFCFLDIRSPGLGDTAMYLCATGTGDNEQFFGPGTRLTVL.

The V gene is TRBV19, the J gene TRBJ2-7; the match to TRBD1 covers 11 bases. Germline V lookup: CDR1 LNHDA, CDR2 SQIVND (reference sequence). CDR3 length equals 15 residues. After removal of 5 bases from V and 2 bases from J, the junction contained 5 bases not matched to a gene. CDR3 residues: CASSPGTGGTYEQYF. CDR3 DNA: TGTGCCAGTAGTCCAGGGACAGGGGGAACCTACGAGCAGTACTTC.

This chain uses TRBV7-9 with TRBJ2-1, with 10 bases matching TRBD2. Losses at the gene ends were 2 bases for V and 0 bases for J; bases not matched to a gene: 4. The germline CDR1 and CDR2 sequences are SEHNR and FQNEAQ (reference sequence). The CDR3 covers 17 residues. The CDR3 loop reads CASSLSSGGVSYNEQFF. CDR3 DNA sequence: TGTGCCAGCAGCTTATCCAGCGGGGGGGTCTCCTACAATGAGCAGTTCTTC. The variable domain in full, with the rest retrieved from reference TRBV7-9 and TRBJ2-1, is DTGVSQNPRHKITKRGQNVTFRCDPISEHNRLYWYRQTLGQGPEFLTYFQNEAQLEKSRLLSDRFSAERPKGSFSTLEIQRTEQGDSAMYLCASSLSSGGVSYNEQFFGPGTRLTVL.

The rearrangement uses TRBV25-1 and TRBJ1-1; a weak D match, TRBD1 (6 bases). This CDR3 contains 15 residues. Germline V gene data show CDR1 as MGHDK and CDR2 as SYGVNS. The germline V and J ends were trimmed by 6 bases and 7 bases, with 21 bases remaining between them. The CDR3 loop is CASSEPGHRSSEAFF. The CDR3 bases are TGTGCCAGCAGCGAGCCGGGACACCGATCGAGTGAAGCTTTCTTT.

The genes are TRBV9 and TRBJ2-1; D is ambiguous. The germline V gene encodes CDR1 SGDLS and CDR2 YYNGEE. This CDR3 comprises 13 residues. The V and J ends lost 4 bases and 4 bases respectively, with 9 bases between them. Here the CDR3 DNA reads TGTGCCAGCAGCCCAACCAATTACAATGAGCAGTTCTTC. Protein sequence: CASSPTNYNEQFF.

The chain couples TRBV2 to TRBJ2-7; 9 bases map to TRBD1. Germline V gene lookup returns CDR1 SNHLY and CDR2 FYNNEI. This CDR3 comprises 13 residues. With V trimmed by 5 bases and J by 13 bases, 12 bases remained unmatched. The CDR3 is CASSLGTGTGSYF. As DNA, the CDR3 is TGTGCCAGCAGTCTTGGGACCGGGACAGGGAGTTACTTC.

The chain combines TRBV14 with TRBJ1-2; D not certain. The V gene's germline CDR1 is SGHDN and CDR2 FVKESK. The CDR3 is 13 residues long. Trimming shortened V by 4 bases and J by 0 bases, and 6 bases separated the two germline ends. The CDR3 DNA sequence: TGTGCCAGCAGCCCCGCGGCTAACTATGGCTACACCTTC. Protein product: CASSPAANYGYTF.

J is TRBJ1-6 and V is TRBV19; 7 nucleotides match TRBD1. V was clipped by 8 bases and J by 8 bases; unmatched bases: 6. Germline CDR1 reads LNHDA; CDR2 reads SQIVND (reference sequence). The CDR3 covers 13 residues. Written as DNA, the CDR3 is TGTGCCAGTCCGACAGGGTTCGATTCACCCCTCCACTTT. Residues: CASPTGFDSPLHF.

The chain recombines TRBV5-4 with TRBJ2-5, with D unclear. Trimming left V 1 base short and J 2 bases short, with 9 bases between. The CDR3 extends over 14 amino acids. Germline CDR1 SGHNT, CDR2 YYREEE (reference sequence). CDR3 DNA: TGTGCCAGCAGCTTGAAAAGGGAACAAGAGACCCAGTACTTC. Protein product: CASSLKREQETQYF.

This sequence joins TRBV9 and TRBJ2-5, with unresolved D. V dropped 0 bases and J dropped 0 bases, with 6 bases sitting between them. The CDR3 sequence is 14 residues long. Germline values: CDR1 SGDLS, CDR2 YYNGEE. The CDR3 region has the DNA TGTGCCAGCAGCGTAGGATCTTACCAAGAGACCCAGTACTTC. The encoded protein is CASSVGSYQETQYF.